Below are 17 T cell receptor beta chains sequenced from a single sample in a study of shared clonotypes between healthy human individuals. The data were produced by immunoSEQ multiplex PCR, yet TCRdb's version contains in-frame clones alone and is incomplete. The sample has roughly 2.5 million clones; around 94% are singletons. Material: naive CD4+ T cells sorted from blood. Subset specified: CD45RA+ positively selected. The receptors shown here come from a man aged 18 to 29 in good health.

The chain links TRBV6-1 to TRBJ2-4; 8 nucleotides line up with TRBD1. The CDR3 totals 14 residues. CDR1 is MNHNS, CDR2 SASEGT, per germline. V shed 2 bases, J shed 10 bases, and the junction held 7 bases outside the gene matches. CDR3 in amino acids: CASSEQRQGSIQYF. For the CDR3, the DNA is TGTGCCAGCAGTGAACAACGACAGGGGAGTATTCAGTACTTC.

V usage is TRBV18 and J usage is TRBJ2-4, with TRBD1 identical over 9 bases. The germline V gene has CDR1 KGHSH and CDR2 LQKENI. The CDR3 spans 14 residues. V gave up 4 bases and J gave up 6 bases; unmatched junction bases: 4. CDR3 bases: TGTGCCAGCTCACTCGGACAGGGGATAAACATTCAGTACTTC. It translates to CASSLGQGINIQYF.

The chain employs TRBV6-1 and TRBJ1-5, with 9 bases fitting TRBD1. CDR3 length equals 18 residues. Germline V lookup: CDR1 MNHNS, CDR2 SASEGT. Trimming cost V 1 base and J 3 bases; bases outside gene matches: 10. CDR3 loop: CASSEEAGQGISNQPQHF. DNA for the CDR3: TGTGCCAGCAGTGAAGAGGCGGGACAGGGAATTTCCAATCAGCCCCAGCATTTT.

V gene TRBV19 combines with J gene TRBJ2-7; the D gene is possibly TRBD2 (6 bases). Trimming shortened V by 5 bases and J by 2 bases, and 13 bases separated the two germline ends. Germline lookup yields CDR1 LNHDA and CDR2 SQIVND (reference sequence). CDR3 length equals 14 residues. The CDR3 loop is CASSARDLPYEQYF. The CDR3 DNA reads TGTGCCAGTAGTGCCCGGGACTTGCCCTACGAGCAGTACTTC.

The chain links TRBV6-1 to TRBJ1-5; TRBD1 might be the D (5 bases). CDR3 length: 17 residues. Germline V gene lookup returns CDR1 MNHNS and CDR2 SASEGT. V lost 3 bases, J lost 0 bases, and 15 bases lay in between. The CDR3 nucleotides read TGTGCCAGCAGTGAGAAGGGAGGAGGGGTTAGCAATCAGCCCCAGCATTTT. As protein: CASSEKGGGVSNQPQHF.

This clone was recorded once. The chain combines TRBV2 with TRBJ2-7; D may be TRBD1 (5 bases). The CDR3 length is 12 residues. Trimming removed 6 bases at V and 5 bases at J, with 11 bases between. Germline CDR1 and CDR2: SNHLY and FYNNEI. In nucleotides, the CDR3 is TGTGCCAGCAGGGGCGACAGCGACGAGCAGTACTTC. Its protein is CASRGDSDEQYF. The variable domain in full, completed from reference TRBV2 and TRBJ2-7, reads EPEVTQTPSHQVTQMGQEVILRCVPISNHLYFYWYRQILGQKVEFLVSFYNNEISEKSEIFDDQFSVERPDGSNFTLKIRSTKLEDSAMYFCASRGDSDEQYFGPGTRLTVT.

On this clone itself: This specimen includes other DNA sequences encoding the same CDR3. J is TRBJ2-5 and V is TRBV5-1; 8 nucleotides line up with TRBD1. J lost 3 bases, V lost 6 bases, and 7 bases had no gene match. The V gene's germline CDR1 is SGHRS and CDR2 YFSETQ. The CDR3 spans 14 residues. CDR3 sequence: CASTRTGGEETQYF. In DNA, the CDR3 is TGCGCCAGCACGAGAACAGGGGGAGAAGAGACCCAGTACTTC.

Regarding this clone: The same CDR3 is also encoded by other DNA sequences in this sample. The chain has TRBV29-1 and TRBJ1-1, with D uncertain. V was trimmed by 4 bases and J by 0 bases, leaving 3 bases between them. Germline V lookup: CDR1 SQVTM, CDR2 ANQGSEA. The CDR3 runs to 11 residues. The CDR3 loop is CSVVMNTEAFF. DNA of the CDR3: TGCAGCGTTGTAATGAACACTGAAGCTTTCTTT.

Here the CDR3 DNA reads TGTGCCAGCAGCTCCGCGGGGAGGGGGACTGAAGCTTTCTTT. This sequence encodes CASSSAGRGTEAFF. The rearrangement links TRBV9 to TRBJ1-1; a possible D gene is TRBD1 (6 bases). This CDR3 is 14 amino acids long. Trimming cost V 4 bases and J 5 bases, with 15 bases left between them. Germline CDR1 reads SGDLS; CDR2 reads YYNGEE.

V usage is TRBV4-1 and J usage is TRBJ2-1; D may match TRBD1 or TRBD2 (6 bases each). Germline V gene lookup returns CDR1 MGHRA and CDR2 YSYEKL. This CDR3 contains 17 residues. The V gene lost 1 base and the J gene lost 0 bases, with 13 bases spanning the gap. This chain's CDR3 is CASSQVKGGVSYNEQFF. The CDR3, as DNA: TGCGCCAGCAGCCAAGTCAAGGGGGGAGTCTCCTACAATGAGCAGTTCTTC.

V is TRBV18 and J is TRBJ2-2, with TRBD1 matching over 7 bases. Germline lookup yields CDR1 KGHSH and CDR2 LQKENI. V lost 6 bases to trimming and J lost 5 bases; unmatched junction nucleotides: 18. The CDR3 runs 18 residues. The CDR3 sequence: CASSRNRGPFATTGELFF. CDR3 bases: TGTGCCAGCTCGCGTAACAGGGGACCCTTCGCAACGACCGGGGAGCTGTTTTTT.

This chain joins TRBV30 and TRBJ1-1; D may be TRBD1 (5 bases). The CDR3 contains 12 residues. The V gene's germline CDR1 is GTSNPN and CDR2 SVGIG (reference sequence). V was clipped by 5 bases and J by 3 bases, with 10 bases between them. This chain's CDR3 is CAWADSYTEAFF. CDR3 bases: TGTGCCTGGGCCGACAGTTACACTGAAGCTTTCTTT.

The chain's CDR3 is CAWSGPPGYTF. The CDR3 region has the DNA TGTGCCTGGAGCGGACCCCCGGGCTACACCTTC. V gene TRBV30 combines with J gene TRBJ1-2; the D is unclear. The V gene lost 3 bases and the J gene lost 8 bases, with 10 bases spanning the gap. The germline CDR1 and CDR2 sequences are GTSNPN and SVGIG (reference sequence). This CDR3 has 11 residues.

The CDR3 here is CASSLKETGGYEQYF. DNA of the CDR3: TGTGCCAGCAGTTTAAAAGAAACAGGGGGCTACGAGCAGTACTTC. The V call is TRBV27, the J call TRBJ2-7; 8 nucleotides align to TRBD1. The junction had 6 bases not matched to a gene; V was cut back by 2 bases and J by 3 bases. CDR3 size: 15 residues. Looked up from germline, CDR1 is MNHEY and CDR2 is SMNVEV (reference sequence).

This clone was seen a few times. This chain joins TRBV7-3 and TRBJ2-2, with 9 positions matching TRBD2. The CDR3 sequence is 14 residues long. The V gene end was trimmed by 4 bases and the J gene end by 6 bases; junction bases not matched to a gene: 3. Germline values: CDR1 SGHTA, CDR2 FQGTGA. CDR3 loop: CASSSVAGAGELFF. CDR3 bases: TGTGCCAGCAGCTCAGTAGCGGGGGCCGGGGAGCTGTTTTTT.

The rearrangement uses TRBV6-5 and TRBJ1-3; D unclear. Trimming removed 4 bases from V and 3 bases from J, with 7 bases in between. Germline V gene lookup returns CDR1 MNHEY and CDR2 SVGAGI. This CDR3 comprises 13 residues. CDR3 sequence (DNA): TGTGCCAGCAGTTCAGTCTTTGGAAACACCATATATTTT. It specifies CASSSVFGNTIYF.

The chain couples TRBV21-1 to TRBJ2-3; TRBD2 is the table's D call, not checked against the DNA. TRBV21-1 is listed as a pseudogene. CDR3 size: 18 residues. DNA of the CDR3: TGTGCCAGCAGCAAAGTTGGGGCCGTGCAGCGGGACACAGATACGCAGTATTTT. It specifies CASSKVGAVQRDTDTQYF.